This passage covers 10 T cell receptor beta chains from one sample sequenced in a study of Graves' ophthalmopathy and Graves' hyperthyroidism. TCR beta CDR3 amplification used RNA transcripts. An opening RT-PCR round employed HTBI primers and preceded a second-round multiplex PCR. TCRdb reprocessed the multiplex PCR reads with MiXCR, giving one entry per CDR3 protein. The repertoire holds some 750,000 distinct CDR3 sequences, with around 40% as singletons. The sequenced sample was peripheral blood. The receptors originated from an adult man with Graves' ophthalmopathy.

The chain recombines TRBV7-9 with TRBJ1-4, with D possibly TRBD1 on 6 matching bases. This CDR3 is built from 14 residues. The ends were cut back, 5 bases at V and 8 bases at J, with 15 bases in the middle. Looked up from germline, CDR1 is SEHNR and CDR2 is FQNEAQ (reference sequence). The CDR3 loop is CASSTQGPFEKLFF. The CDR3 DNA reads as TGTGCCAGCAGCACACAGGGTCCTTTCGAAAAACTGTTTTTT. Drawing the rest from reference TRBV7-9 and TRBJ1-4, the complete variable domain is DTGVSQNPRHKITKRGQNVTFRCDPISEHNRLYWYRQTLGQGPEFLTYFQNEAQLEKSRLLSDRFSAERPKGSFSTLEIQRTEQGDSAMYLCASSTQGPFEKLFFGSGTQLSVL.

This clonotype was found once. One junction end does not reproduce the germline sequence, and a read error may be involved. The CDR3 spells CANSLAFFNEKLFF. The CDR3 DNA is TGTGCCAACAGCTTAGCATTTTTTAATGAAAAACTGTTTTTT. This chain connects TRBV7-2 to TRBJ1-4; no definite D call. The germline gives CDR1 SGHTA, CDR2 FQGNSA. The CDR3 extends over 14 amino acids.

The chain uses TRBV29-1 and TRBJ2-5; TRBD2 matches 7 bases. V shed 6 bases, J shed 1 base, and the junction held 2 bases outside the gene matches. CDR1 and CDR2 (germline): SQVTM, ANQGSEA. The CDR3 consists of 12 residues. CDR3 nucleotide sequence: TGCAGCGTGGGGGGGTCCCAAGAGACCCAGTACTTC. It yields the protein CSVGGSQETQYF.

This clonotype appeared many times. This chain joins TRBV2 and TRBJ1-5; 8 positions agree with TRBD1. The CDR3 has 11 amino acids. The germline gives CDR1 SNHLY, CDR2 FYNNEI. V lost 6 bases, J lost 13 bases, and 5 bases stayed unmatched. The DNA of the CDR3 is TGTGCCAGCAGCATCAGGGGGCATCAGCATTTT. This translates into CASSIRGHQHF.

The rearrangement joins TRBV20-1 to TRBJ2-5; 16 bases line up with TRBD2. J lost 5 bases, V lost 6 bases, and 9 bases had no gene match. Germline values: CDR1 DFQATT, CDR2 SNEGSKA (reference sequence). The CDR3 is 16 amino acids. The CDR3 loop is CSAGTSGGGLGETQYF. Here the CDR3 DNA reads TGCAGTGCCGGGACTAGCGGGGGGGGACTTGGGGAGACCCAGTACTTC.

The chain joins TRBV5-1 to TRBJ2-1, with unresolved D. Trimming took 1 base from V and 2 from J, leaving 13 bases between them. The CDR3 is 16 amino acids. The germline V gene has CDR1 SGHRS and CDR2 YFSETQ. The CDR3 bases are TGCGCCAGCAGCTTGCGTGGCCGGTTAACCTACAATGAGCAGTTCTTC. It encodes CASSLRGRLTYNEQFF. The variable domain in full, completed from reference TRBV5-1 and TRBJ2-1, reads KAGVTQTPRYLIKTRGQQVTLSCSPISGHRSVSWYQQTPGQGLQFLFEYFSETQRNKGNFPGRFSGRQFSNSRSEMNVSTLELGDSALYLCASSLRGRLTYNEQFFGPGTRLTVL.

This rearrangement joins TRBV20-1 to TRBJ2-7, with 12 bases that match TRBD2. Looked up from germline, CDR1 is DFQATT and CDR2 is SNEGSKA (reference sequence). Trimming removed 6 bases from V and 2 bases from J; junction bases left unmatched: 2. The CDR3 sequence is 13 residues long. The CDR3 region has the DNA TGCAGTGCACGGACTAGCGGGACCTACGAGCAGTACTTC. Encoded protein: CSARTSGTYEQYF.

This clonotype was counted ten times or more. The chain couples TRBV7-9 to TRBJ2-5, with no clear D. Trimming took off 0 bases at V and 2 bases at J, with 10 bases between the two ends. The CDR3 consists of 15 residues. Germline V CDR1 and CDR2: SEHNR, FQNEAQ (reference sequence). CDR3 in amino acids: CASSLAPPTQETQYF. In DNA, the CDR3 is TGTGCCAGCAGCTTAGCGCCTCCAACTCAAGAGACCCAGTACTTC.

This clonotype has a count of ten or more. V and J are TRBV5-1 and TRBJ1-6, with D unresolved. The germline V and J ends were trimmed by 5 bases and 7 bases, with 16 bases remaining between them. This CDR3 has 15 residues. CDR1 and CDR2 from the germline V gene are SGHRS and YFSETQ. The CDR3 reads CASRPAPAQNSPLHF. The CDR3 DNA sequence: TGCGCCAGCAGACCGGCCCCTGCTCAGAATTCACCCCTCCACTTT.

This clonotype occurred many times. One junction end does not reproduce the germline sequence, and a read error may be involved. The rearrangement joins TRBV24-1 to TRBJ1-5; 10 nucleotides align to TRBD1. The CDR3 contains 14 residues. Germline V gene sequence: CDR1 KGHDR, CDR2 SFDVKD. For the CDR3, the DNA is TGCGCCAGCAGCTCAGGACAGGGGGGTCAGCCCCAGCATTTT. Its protein is CASSSGQGGQPQHF.